The clone carrying this T cell receptor beta chain was observed a single time. The antigen remains undetermined. The sample is drawn from a study of cytomegalovirus exposure and HLA in healthy donors. Study-level information: Genetic ancestry analysis placed around 76% of the 398 donors that were genotyped in the Caucasian-associated cluster.

J gave up 3 bases and V 2 bases, and 8 bases lay outside the gene matches. In germline, CDR1 is MGHRA, CDR2 YSYEKL. The CDR3 length is 17 residues. It was with 60 Vbeta and 13 Jbeta primers that the PCR ran. The data were produced by immunoSEQ multiplex PCR, yet TCRdb's version contains in-frame clones alone and is incomplete. The sample has roughly 200,000 clones, around 70% seen once. General study results and limits: The majority of TCR sequences were rare, yet some public TCRs appeared in many donors. V segments that were indistinguishable, TRBV6-2 and TRBV6-3 among them, were omitted from analysis. Later analysis showed most CMV-associated TCR beta chains appearing HLA-restricted.

This sequence was found in a male donor in good health and CMV-seronegative. The V call is TRBV4-1, the J call TRBJ1-4; 8 positions match TRBD1. Sequenced sample: PBMCs. The DNA of the CDR3 is TGCGCCAGCAGCCAACCCGGACAGGGTCGAGCTAATGAAAAACTGTTTTTT. This gives the protein CASSQPGQGRANEKLFF.